Each of the 8 T cell receptor beta chains below was sequenced from the same sample in a study of identical twins. MiXCR was run by TCRdb on the 5' RACE reads, yielding one entry per CDR3 protein. Among hundreds of thousands of distinct CDR3 sequences, 8% to 9% were seen once, and the ten largest hold 0.98%. The same data also contributed to another study, on yellow fever vaccine responses in identical twins.

Sequenced material: PBMCs. These receptors were obtained from a woman younger than 35 in good health.

This clonotype has a count of ten or more. This rearrangement joins TRBV6-1 to TRBJ2-7, with 9 bases fitting TRBD2. Germline V gene data show CDR1 as MNHNS and CDR2 as SASEGT. The CDR3 covers 15 residues. The V and J ends lost 7 bases and 0 bases, in that order; junction bases with no gene match: 7. Written as DNA, the CDR3 is TGTGCCAGCACCCGCGGGAGGGAATCCTCCTACGAGCAGTACTTC. It yields the protein CASTRGRESSYEQYF.

This clonotype was counted between two and nine times. This chain links TRBV11-2 with TRBJ2-7; perhaps TRBD1 as D (5 bases). This CDR3 has 15 residues. V lost 7 bases, J lost 1 base, and 17 bases lay in between. CDR1 and CDR2 (germline): SGHAT, FQNNGV. The chain's CDR3 is CASKVGAGASYEQYF. The CDR3 DNA follows: TGTGCCAGCAAAGTAGGGGCAGGTGCTTCCTACGAGCAGTACTTC.

This clonotype was detected a few times. V usage is TRBV11-2 and J usage is TRBJ2-5; 12 nucleotides line up with TRBD2. The J segment lost 5 bases and the V segment lost 5 bases, leaving 9 bases of the junction unmatched. This CDR3 spans 16 amino acids. The germline CDR1 and CDR2 sequences are SGHAT and FQNNGV. The CDR3 sequence is CASSLSLAGGRETQYF. As DNA, the CDR3 is TGTGCCAGCAGCCTATCCCTAGCGGGGGGGCGTGAGACCCAGTACTTC.

The CDR3 DNA follows: TGTGCCAGCTCGACCGGGACAGGGGCTAGCAATCAGCCCCAGCATTTT. This translates into CASSTGTGASNQPQHF. The chain has TRBV18 and TRBJ1-5; TRBD1 matches 10 bases. Losses at the gene ends were 6 bases for V and 0 bases for J; bases not matched to a gene: 5. The CDR3 sequence is 16 residues long. Germline values: CDR1 KGHSH, CDR2 LQKENI. Full variable domain (missing parts from reference TRBV18 and TRBJ1-5): NAGVMQNPRHLVRRRGQEARLRCSPMKGHSHVYWYRQLPEEGLKFMVYLQKENIIDESGMPKERFSAEFPKEGPSILRIQQVVRGDSAAYFCASSTGTGASNQPQHFGDGTRLSIL.

This clonotype was seen a handful of times. This chain joins TRBV6-1 and TRBJ2-1; D remains unclear. The germline V gene encodes CDR1 MNHNS and CDR2 SASEGT. V lost 6 bases and J 7 bases, leaving 13 bases between the germline ends. This CDR3 region has 13 residues. CDR3 in DNA: TGTGCCAGCAGAACCCCCGGGCTAAATGAGCAGTTCTTC. Its protein is CASRTPGLNEQFF.

This clonotype was seen at least ten times. The chain recombines TRBV5-5 with TRBJ1-5, with D uncertain. Germline CDR1 reads SGHKS; CDR2 reads YYEKEE (reference sequence). V lost 0 bases to trimming and J lost 2 bases, with 9 bases between them. This CDR3 region has 15 residues. The CDR3, as DNA: TGTGCCAGCAGCTTGGTCGGGGTGGGCAATCAGCCCCAGCATTTT. Encoded protein: CASSLVGVGNQPQHF.

Written as DNA, the CDR3 is TGTGCCAGCAGCGCCGGTCCTAACGAGCAGTACTTC. It translates to CASSAGPNEQYF. V gene TRBV27 combines with J gene TRBJ2-7; D is unresolved. The germline V gene has CDR1 MNHEY and CDR2 SMNVEV (reference sequence). The ends were cut back, 6 bases at V and 5 bases at J, with 11 bases in the middle. This CDR3 is 12 amino acids long.

The genes are TRBV28 and TRBJ1-2, with D unresolved. The V gene's germline CDR1 is MDHEN and CDR2 SYDVKM. This CDR3 has 12 residues. V was trimmed by 6 bases and J by 2 bases, leaving 7 bases between them. The CDR3 protein is CASSPHNYGYTF. CDR3 nucleotide sequence: TGTGCCAGCAGCCCCCACAACTATGGCTACACCTTC.